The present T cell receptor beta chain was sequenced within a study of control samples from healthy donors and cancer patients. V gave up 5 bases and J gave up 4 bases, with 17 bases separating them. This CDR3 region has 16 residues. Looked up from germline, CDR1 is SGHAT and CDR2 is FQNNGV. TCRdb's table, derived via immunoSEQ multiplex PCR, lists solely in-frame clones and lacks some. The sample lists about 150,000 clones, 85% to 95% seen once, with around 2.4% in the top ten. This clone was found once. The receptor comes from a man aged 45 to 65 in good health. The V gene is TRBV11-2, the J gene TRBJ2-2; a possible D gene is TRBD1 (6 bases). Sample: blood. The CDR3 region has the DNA TGTGCCAGCAGCACCACAGGGTTCCGAGTCACCGGGGAGCTGTTTTTT. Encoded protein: CASSTTGFRVTGELFF.